One and the same sample provided the 7 T cell receptor beta chains below, sequenced in a study of shared clonotypes between healthy human individuals. Naive CD8 cells lacked CD45RO, underwent positive selection for CCR7 and left out terminally differentiated effector memory CD45RA+ cells. TCRdb's table, derived via immunoSEQ multiplex PCR, lists solely in-frame clones and lacks some. Of hundreds of thousands of clones in the sample, about 95% were seen once. Sequenced: naive CD8+ T cells sorted from blood. These receptors all stem from a woman aged 25 to 39 in good health.

This chain uses TRBV2 with TRBJ2-3, with 10 nucleotides matching TRBD2. Germline CDR1 is SNHLY and CDR2 is FYNNEI. After removal of 8 bases from V and 2 bases from J, the junction contained 22 bases not matched to a gene. The length of the CDR3 is 20 residues. The CDR3 sequence is CASLPRLWLAGARDTDTQYF. The CDR3 DNA reads TGTGCCAGCCTCCCGCGACTTTGGCTAGCGGGAGCGAGGGACACAGATACGCAGTATTTT.

The chain recombines TRBV9 with TRBJ1-1, with 10 bases identical to TRBD1. V lost 4 bases to trimming and J lost 8 bases; unmatched junction nucleotides: 14. The germline CDR1 and CDR2 sequences are SGDLS and YYNGEE. The CDR3 runs 16 residues. The CDR3 region is CASSPKTGTGDGEAFF. CDR3 nucleotides: TGTGCCAGCAGCCCGAAGACCGGGACAGGGGATGGGGAAGCTTTCTTT.

This chain links TRBV5-4 with TRBJ2-1; D remains unclear. Germline values: CDR1 SGHNT, CDR2 YYREEE (reference sequence). V was shortened by 2 bases and J by 4 bases, with 16 bases between the two germline ends. The CDR3 has 16 residues. This chain's CDR3 is CASSFLDGGAYNEQFF. CDR3 bases: TGTGCCAGCAGCTTTCTAGATGGCGGAGCTTACAATGAGCAGTTCTTC.

A note on this clone: Different DNA sequences within this sample yield the same CDR3. The rearrangement uses TRBV19 and TRBJ1-5; D might be TRBD1 (5 bases). Deletions cut 5 bases from V and 1 base from J, with 9 bases between. This CDR3 has 14 amino acids. From germline, CDR1 is LNHDA and CDR2 SQIVND (reference sequence). In nucleotides, the CDR3 is TGTGCCAGTAGTTATCGGGACAGCAATCAGCCCCAGCATTTT. It encodes CASSYRDSNQPQHF.

This chain connects TRBV7-2 to TRBJ2-7, with D hard to call. The V and J ends lost 1 base and 2 bases respectively, with 12 bases between them. The CDR3 spans 15 residues. Germline assignment: CDR1 SGHTA and CDR2 FQGNSA. CDR3 sequence: CASSLEPKSTYEQYF. DNA of the CDR3: TGTGCCAGCAGCTTAGAACCTAAAAGCACCTACGAGCAGTACTTC.

The chain links TRBV6-1 to TRBJ2-7; a possible D gene is TRBD2 (7 bases). Germline V CDR1 and CDR2: MNHNS, SASEGT. The V end lost 7 bases, the J end lost 9 bases, and 25 bases lay between the germline ends. The CDR3 runs 15 residues. CDR3 sequence (DNA): TGTGCCAGCACTTCCCCGGGGGGCGGGGCGACCGTGCAGTACTTC. It encodes CASTSPGGGATVQYF.

This chain connects TRBV7-9 to TRBJ2-7, with D unclear. V lost 5 bases and J 5 bases, leaving 7 bases between the germline ends. Germline CDR1 reads SEHNR; CDR2 reads FQNEAQ (reference sequence). CDR3 size: 11 residues. CDR3 loop: CASSLSNEQYF. The DNA for the CDR3 is TGTGCCAGCAGCCTGTCAAACGAGCAGTACTTC.